Below, 3 T cell receptor beta chains from the same sample are listed, as sequenced in a study of cytomegalovirus exposure and HLA in healthy donors. 60 Vbeta and 13 Jbeta primers were used in PCR. The table came from immunoSEQ multiplex PCR; TCRdb's copy has only in-frame clones and leaves some out. The sample records over 150,000 clones, around 79% being singletons. Input material: PBMCs. The source of these receptors is a woman aged 18 to 35 in good health and CMV-seronegative.

V gene TRBV12-5 combines with J gene TRBJ2-7; D gene ambiguous. Germline assignment: CDR1 LGHNT and CDR2 FRNRAP. The CDR3 is made up of 16 amino acids. Trimming shortened V by 5 bases and J by 3 bases, and 20 bases separated the two germline ends. The CDR3 DNA follows: TGTGCTAGTGGTATAAAGGCGAAAGGAGCGAACTACGAGCAGTACTTC. Translation: CASGIKAKGANYEQYF.

The V and J genes are TRBV10-1 and TRBJ2-3; D uncertain. Germline V gene lookup returns CDR1 WNHNN and CDR2 SYGVQD (reference sequence). V lost 3 bases to trimming and J lost 4 bases, with 8 bases between them. The CDR3 extends over 13 amino acids. CDR3 coding DNA: TGCGCCAGCAGTGAAGCCGTAGCAGATACGCAGTATTTT. Protein product: CASSEAVADTQYF.

The V gene is TRBV5-1, the J gene TRBJ2-3; D unresolved. V was shortened by 0 bases and J by 5 bases, with 4 bases between the two germline ends. CDR1 and CDR2 (germline): SGHRS, YFSETQ. The CDR3 is made up of 12 amino acids. CDR3 in amino acids: CASSLAGDTQYF. As DNA, the CDR3 is TGCGCCAGCAGCTTGGCGGGAGATACGCAGTATTTT.